Each of the 9 T cell receptor beta chains below was sequenced from the same sample in a study of T cell repertoires in cytomegalovirus infection. Their antigens are not known. TCRdb fed the reads into MiXCR, producing one record per CDR3 protein. The repertoire holds 830,000 or so distinct CDR3 sequences, 32% seen once, with over 10% in the top ten. The starting material was cultured CD8+ T cells from PBMCs, obtained from culture after CMV antigen stimulation. The receptors shown here come from a human donor in good health (CMV status not recorded). Some clones in this sample may be carry-over from other donors' samples.

This clonotype was found a few times. The V gene is TRBV12-3 or TRBV12-4, the J gene TRBJ2-7; 7 bases line up with TRBD1. The CDR3 covers 15 residues. V lost 1 base to trimming and J lost 3 bases; unmatched junction nucleotides: 6. The CDR3 spells CASSLGTGLFYEQYF. In DNA, the CDR3 is TGTGCCAGCAGTTTAGGGACAGGCCTTTTCTACGAGCAGTACTTC.

This clonotype has a single count. The rearrangement joins TRBV29-1 to TRBJ1-1; possible D gene TRBD1, 5 bases. CDR1 SQVTM and CDR2 ANQGSEA come from the germline V gene. The CDR3 totals 17 residues. With 5 bases removed from V and 4 bases from J, the gap between germline ends came to 26 bases. The CDR3 sequence is CSVFLGAGGRVITEAFF. The CDR3 DNA reads TGCAGCGTTTTCCTAGGGGCGGGTGGCAGGGTAATCACTGAAGCTTTCTTT.

The chain is built from TRBV4-1 and TRBJ1-5, with D unresolved. The CDR3 loop spans 14 amino acids. The V gene's germline CDR1 is MGHRA and CDR2 YSYEKL. Trimming shortened V by 3 bases and J by 6 bases, and 12 bases separated the two germline ends. The CDR3 region has the DNA TGCGCCAGCAGCCATCCTTCGGCGGGTCAGCCCCAGCATTTT. It specifies CASSHPSAGQPQHF.

The chain is built from TRBV6-5 and TRBJ2-2, with unresolved D. Trimming pared 4 bases from V and 7 bases from J, leaving 13 bases between. Germline V gene lookup returns CDR1 MNHEY and CDR2 SVGAGI. The CDR3 has 14 residues. The CDR3 bases are TGTGCCAGCAGTTCTACTCCGATGAGCGGGGAGCTGTTTTTT. This translates into CASSSTPMSGELFF.

The chain carries TRBV12-3 or TRBV12-4 and TRBJ2-3, with D perhaps being TRBD1 or TRBD2 (6 bases each). The CDR3 runs to 20 residues. V was cut by 3 bases and J by 2 bases, with 27 bases left in between. CDR3 loop: CASSFPRAGTSKAPTDTQYF. The CDR3 DNA sequence: TGTGCCAGCAGTTTCCCTAGGGCGGGGACATCAAAGGCCCCCACAGATACGCAGTATTTT.

V is TRBV7-4 and J is TRBJ1-6; unclear D gene. The CDR3 sequence is 15 residues long. V was pared by 2 bases and J by 8 bases, with 13 bases between. Germline CDR1 is SGHVT and CDR2 is SQSDAQ. The CDR3 loop reads CASSLLQEWDSPLHF. In nucleotides, the CDR3 is TGTGCCAGCAGCTTATTGCAGGAGTGGGATTCACCCCTCCACTTT.

The V and J genes are TRBV19 and TRBJ2-2, with a weak D call TRBD1 (5 bases). The CDR3 runs to 14 residues. V was trimmed by 9 bases and J by 3 bases, leaving 14 bases between them. Germline CDR1 reads LNHDA; CDR2 reads SQIVND (reference sequence). CDR3 region: CASDPQGYTGELFF. The CDR3 nucleotides read TGTGCCAGCGACCCCCAGGGCTACACCGGGGAGCTGTTTTTT.

The chain combines TRBV19 with TRBJ2-1; D not certain. The CDR3 extends over 14 amino acids. Trimming shortened V by 0 bases and J by 7 bases, and 10 bases separated the two germline ends. CDR1 and CDR2 from the germline V gene are LNHDA and SQIVND (reference sequence). CDR3 nucleotide sequence: TGTGCCAGTAGTATAGATCCCCGGTGGAATGAGCAGTTCTTC. Translation: CASSIDPRWNEQFF.

The V and J genes are TRBV6-2 or TRBV6-3 and TRBJ1-5; TRBD1 might be the D (6 bases). Germline V CDR1 and CDR2: MNHEY, SVGEGT. This CDR3 region has 12 residues. The V gene lost 8 bases and the J gene lost 2 bases, with 7 bases spanning the gap. CDR3 sequence (DNA): TGTGCCAGCGAGGGGGGCAATCAGCCCCAGCATTTT. Residues: CASEGGNQPQHF.